What follows are 10 T cell receptor beta chains derived from one specimen sequenced in a study of shared clonotypes between healthy human individuals (dated by TCRdb to 2020 to 2022). Receptor libraries were prepared by the immunoSEQ multiplex PCR assay. Sourced from immuneACCESS, this table was stored by TCRdb with only in-frame sequences that have V and J called. A share of the clones is absent; for the studies checked, an unresolved V gene accounts for under half, and the remainder has no known explanation. The table for this sample lists about half a million clones; around 74% of them were counted only once. The ten largest clones represent 10% to 15% of the sample. Sequencing input: PBMCs. All receptors derive from a woman aged 40 to 49 in good health. Some clones in this sample may be carry-over from other donors' samples.

Only one count was recorded for this clone. The chain carries TRBV18 and TRBJ2-6; D perhaps matches TRBD1 (6 bases). Trimming cost V 2 bases and J 4 bases, with 9 bases left between them. Germline assignment: CDR1 KGHSH and CDR2 LQKENI. The length of the CDR3 is 15 residues. The CDR3 sequence is CASSPGGDGANVLTF. CDR3 DNA sequence: TGTGCCAGCTCACCAGGGGGCGACGGGGCCAACGTCCTGACTTTC.

The rearrangement uses TRBV6-6 and TRBJ2-7, with D unclear. Germline V lookup: CDR1 MNHNY, CDR2 SVGAGI (reference sequence). V lost 2 bases and J 3 bases, leaving 14 bases between the germline ends. This CDR3 has 15 amino acids. CDR3 sequence reads: CASSYRGRNHYEQYF. The CDR3 bases are TGTGCCAGCAGTTACCGCGGACGGAACCACTACGAGCAGTACTTC.

The CDR3 DNA sequence: TGCAGCGTGGCTGTCGTGGGAGGGCGCGAGCAGTACTTC. Translating it yields CSVAVVGGREQYF. This chain joins TRBV29-1 and TRBJ2-7; the match to TRBD2 covers 7 bases. V trimming: 6 bases; J trimming: 6 bases; junction bases outside the gene matches: 11. This CDR3 spans 13 amino acids. The germline V gene encodes CDR1 SQVTM and CDR2 ANQGSEA.

The V and J genes are TRBV6-6 and TRBJ1-2; tentative D call: TRBD1 (5 bases). This CDR3 region has 14 residues. Trimming took off 2 bases at V and 5 bases at J, with 12 bases between the two ends. Germline CDR1 is MNHNY and CDR2 is SVGAGI (reference sequence). The CDR3 region has the DNA TGTGCCAGCAGTTACAGGGGAGTAGGGTATGGCTACACCTTC. The encoded protein is CASSYRGVGYGYTF.

V gene TRBV30 combines with J gene TRBJ2-7; unclear D gene. This CDR3 is built from 14 residues. Germline CDR1 and CDR2: GTSNPN and SVGIG (reference sequence). Between the trimmed V and J ends, which lost 0 bases and 0 bases, there was a span of 9 bases. The CDR3 sequence is CAWSVLGVSYEQYF. The CDR3 bases are TGTGCCTGGAGTGTACTGGGTGTCTCCTACGAGCAGTACTTC.

The table lists this clone with a few counts. The genes are TRBV5-1 and TRBJ1-2; 10 nucleotides align to TRBD1. Trimming removed 4 bases from V and 6 bases from J; junction bases left unmatched: 12. This CDR3 comprises 16 residues. Germline V lookup: CDR1 SGHRS, CDR2 YFSETQ. CDR3 sequence reads: CASSPRRTGGYNGYTF. In DNA, the CDR3 is TGCGCCAGCAGCCCGAGACGGACAGGGGGGTACAATGGCTACACCTTC.

The sample holds a few counts of this clone. The rearrangement uses TRBV2 and TRBJ2-1; 9 positions agree with TRBD2. V lost 2 bases and J lost 9; bases outside the gene matches: 8. In germline, CDR1 is SNHLY, CDR2 FYNNEI. The CDR3 extends over 15 amino acids. The CDR3 protein is CASSERLAGRGEQFF. As DNA, the CDR3 is TGTGCCAGCAGTGAACGGCTAGCGGGAAGAGGTGAGCAGTTCTTC.

This clone was recorded many times. This chain links TRBV7-9 with TRBJ1-5; possible D gene TRBD1, 6 bases. The CDR3 has 13 residues. CDR1 is SEHNR and CDR2 is FQNEAQ in the germline V gene (reference sequence). V was trimmed by 5 bases and J by 7 bases, leaving 12 bases between them. The CDR3 protein is CASSIKGDQPQHF. CDR3 in DNA: TGTGCCAGCAGCATCAAGGGGGACCAGCCCCAGCATTTT.

This clone has a handful of counts. The rearrangement joins TRBV4-1 to TRBJ1-1, with 7 bases that match TRBD1. With V trimmed by 1 base and J by 1 base, 3 bases remained unmatched. The CDR3 loop spans 15 amino acids. CDR1 is MGHRA and CDR2 is YSYEKL in the germline V gene. Written as DNA, the CDR3 is TGCGCCAGCAGCCAAGGTTACAGGGGGAACACTGAAGCTTTCTTT. This gives the protein CASSQGYRGNTEAFF.

This rearrangement joins TRBV6-4 to TRBJ2-1, with D possibly being TRBD1 (5 bases). Germline lookup yields CDR1 MRHNA and CDR2 SNTAGT. V lost 5 bases and J lost 8, with 16 bases in between. This CDR3 has 14 amino acids. CDR3 amino acids: CASSKQGVIDEQFF. DNA of the CDR3: TGTGCCAGCAGTAAACAAGGGGTAATAGATGAGCAGTTCTTC.